The 8 T cell receptor beta chains below all came from one sample that was sequenced in a study of T cells in Graves' hyperthyroidism and ophthalmopathy. Amplification of TCR beta CDR3 regions used RNA as the template. When the TCR CDR3 underwent first-round RT-PCR, the HTBI primer set was used. Each CDR3 protein is one row after TCRdb ran MiXCR on the multiplex PCR reads. The sample shows around 600,000 distinct CDR3 sequences, 15% to 20% of them seen only once. Sample: blood. The receptors were gathered from a woman in her 40s with Graves' ophthalmopathy.

This clonotype was counted between two and nine times. The chain uses TRBV12-3 or TRBV12-4 and TRBJ1-3; D is unresolved. CDR3 length: 12 residues. The germline V and J ends were trimmed by 9 bases and 0 bases, with 6 bases remaining between them. The CDR3 protein is CASCLSGNTIYF. CDR3 nucleotides: TGTGCCAGTTGTCTCTCTGGAAACACCATATATTTT.

The rearrangement uses TRBV20-1 and TRBJ2-6, with D perhaps given as TRBD1 or TRBD2 (5 bases each). CDR1 is DFQATT, CDR2 SNEGSKA, per germline (reference sequence). V was shortened by 2 bases and J by 4 bases, with 9 bases between the two germline ends. The CDR3 consists of 14 residues. The CDR3 here is CSARRDRGANVLTF. Written as DNA, the CDR3 is TGCAGTGCTAGACGGGACCGGGGGGCCAACGTCCTGACTTTC.

V is TRBV29-1 and J is TRBJ2-1; TRBD1 matches 9 bases. Germline-derived CDR1 and CDR2 are SQVTM and ANQGSEA. This CDR3 is 17 amino acids long. The V gene end was trimmed by 1 base and the J gene end by 9 bases; junction bases not matched to a gene: 16. The CDR3 protein is CSVEVPKEDRGSGEQFF. The CDR3 coding sequence is TGCAGCGTTGAAGTCCCGAAGGAGGACAGGGGATCGGGTGAGCAGTTCTTC.

In this sample, this clonotype turned up many times. CDR3: CASSLALEGRDTQYF. The CDR3, as DNA: TGTGCCAGCAGCTTGGCCCTGGAGGGGCGGGATACGCAGTATTTT. The V call is TRBV5-8, the J call TRBJ2-3; tentatively, D is TRBD2 (6 bases). V lost 0 bases and J 6 bases, leaving 14 bases between the germline ends. Germline V gives CDR1 SGHTS, CDR2 YDEGEE. The CDR3 covers 15 residues.

In its sample, this clonotype was seen many times. The rearrangement links TRBV3-1 to TRBJ1-1, with 9 bases lining up with TRBD1. The junction had 15 bases not matched to a gene; V was cut back by 0 bases and J by 4 bases. Germline V gene data show CDR1 as LGHDT and CDR2 as YNNKEL (reference sequence). The CDR3 extends over 19 amino acids. The CDR3 sequence: CASSQDYYPGQGRGTEAFF. The CDR3 DNA sequence: TGTGCCAGCAGCCAAGATTACTACCCGGGACAGGGAAGGGGCACTGAAGCTTTCTTT.

A note on this clonotype: An end of the junction does not agree with germline; a read error may underlie this. The chain couples TRBV5-1 to TRBJ1-1; TRBD1 is a possible D gene (6 bases). The CDR3 is 13 amino acids. Germline CDR1 SGHRS, CDR2 YFSETQ. In DNA, the CDR3 is TGCGCCAGCAGCTGGACAGAGAACACTGAAGCTCTCTTT. The encoded protein is CASSWTENTEALF.

This chain uses TRBV12-3 or TRBV12-4 with TRBJ1-2; D uncertain. V shed 4 bases and J shed 3 bases, with 12 bases lying between them. CDR3 size: 14 residues. Here the CDR3 DNA reads TGTGCCAGCAGTTACGGAGGGAACTACTATGGCTACACCTTC. Amino acid sequence: CASSYGGNYYGYTF.

Ten or more counts support this clonotype. The chain is built from TRBV18 and TRBJ1-4; TRBD1 matches at 11 bases. Losses at the gene ends were 3 bases for V and 7 bases for J; bases not matched to a gene: 1. Germline V gene lookup returns CDR1 KGHSH and CDR2 LQKENI. CDR3 length equals 14 residues. CDR3 nucleotide sequence: TGTGCCAGCTCACCCGGGACAGGGGGTGAAAAACTGTTTTTT. The encoded protein is CASSPGTGGEKLFF.